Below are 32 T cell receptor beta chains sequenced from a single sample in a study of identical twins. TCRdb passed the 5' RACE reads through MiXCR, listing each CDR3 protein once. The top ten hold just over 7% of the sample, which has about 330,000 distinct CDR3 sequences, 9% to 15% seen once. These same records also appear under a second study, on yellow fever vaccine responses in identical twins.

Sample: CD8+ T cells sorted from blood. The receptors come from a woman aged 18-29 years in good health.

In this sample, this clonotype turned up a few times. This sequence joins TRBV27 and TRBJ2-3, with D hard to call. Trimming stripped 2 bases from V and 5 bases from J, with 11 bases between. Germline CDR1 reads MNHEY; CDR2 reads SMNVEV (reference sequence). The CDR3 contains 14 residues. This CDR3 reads CASSLTWVGDTQYF. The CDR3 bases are TGTGCCAGCAGTTTAACCTGGGTGGGAGATACGCAGTATTTT.

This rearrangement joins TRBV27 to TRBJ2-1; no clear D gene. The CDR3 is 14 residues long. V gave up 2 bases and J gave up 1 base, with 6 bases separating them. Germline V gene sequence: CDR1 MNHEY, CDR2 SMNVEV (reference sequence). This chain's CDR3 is CASSLRVSYNEQFF. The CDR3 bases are TGTGCCAGCAGTTTAAGGGTATCCTACAATGAGCAGTTCTTC.

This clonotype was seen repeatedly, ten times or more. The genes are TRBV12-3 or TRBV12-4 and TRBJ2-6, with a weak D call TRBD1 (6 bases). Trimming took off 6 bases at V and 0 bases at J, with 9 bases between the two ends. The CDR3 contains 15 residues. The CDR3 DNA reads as TGTGCCAGCAGCCCAGGGGTCTCTGGGGCCAACGTCCTGACTTTC. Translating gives CASSPGVSGANVLTF.

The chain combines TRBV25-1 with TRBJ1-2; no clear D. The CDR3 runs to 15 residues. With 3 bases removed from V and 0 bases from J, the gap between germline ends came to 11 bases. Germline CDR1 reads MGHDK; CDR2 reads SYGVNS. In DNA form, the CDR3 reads TGTGCCAGCAGTGACACCCGGTGGCCTAACTATGGCTACACCTTC. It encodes CASSDTRWPNYGYTF.

CDR3 nucleotides: TGCAGTGCTAGAGAGACTAGCGGAGTCCGGTATACGCAGTATTTT. It yields the protein CSARETSGVRYTQYF. The chain has TRBV20-1 and TRBJ2-3, with 9 nucleotides matching TRBD2. Per the germline V gene, CDR1 is DFQATT and CDR2 is SNEGSKA (reference sequence). V dropped 0 bases and J dropped 7; count of bases not matched to a gene: 8. The CDR3 has 15 amino acids.

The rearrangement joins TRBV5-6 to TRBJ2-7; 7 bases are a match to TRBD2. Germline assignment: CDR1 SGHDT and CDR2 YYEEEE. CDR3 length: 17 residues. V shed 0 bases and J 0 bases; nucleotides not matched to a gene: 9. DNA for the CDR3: TGTGCCAGCAGCTTGGGGCTAGCGGCCGGAAGCTCCTACGAGCAGTACGTC. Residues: CASSLGLAAGSSYEQYV.

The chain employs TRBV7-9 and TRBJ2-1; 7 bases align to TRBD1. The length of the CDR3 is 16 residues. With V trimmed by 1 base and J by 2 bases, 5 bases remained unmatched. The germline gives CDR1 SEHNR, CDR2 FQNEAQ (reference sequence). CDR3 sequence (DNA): TGTGCCAGCAGCTTAGGTCGGGACAGACCCTACAATGAGCAGTTCTTC. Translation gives CASSLGRDRPYNEQFF.

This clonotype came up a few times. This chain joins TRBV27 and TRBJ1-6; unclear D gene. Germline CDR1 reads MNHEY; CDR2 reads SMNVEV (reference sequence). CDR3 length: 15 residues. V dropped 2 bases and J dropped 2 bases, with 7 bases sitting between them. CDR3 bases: TGTGCCAGCAGTTTACCCAGAGCCTATAATTCACCCCTCCACTTT. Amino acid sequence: CASSLPRAYNSPLHF.

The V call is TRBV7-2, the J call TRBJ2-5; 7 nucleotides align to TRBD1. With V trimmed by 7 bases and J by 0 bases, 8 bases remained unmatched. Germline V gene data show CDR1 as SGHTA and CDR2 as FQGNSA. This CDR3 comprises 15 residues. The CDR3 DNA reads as TGTGCCAGCACCGCGACAGGGTGGAACCAAGAGACCCAGTACTTC. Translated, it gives CASTATGWNQETQYF.

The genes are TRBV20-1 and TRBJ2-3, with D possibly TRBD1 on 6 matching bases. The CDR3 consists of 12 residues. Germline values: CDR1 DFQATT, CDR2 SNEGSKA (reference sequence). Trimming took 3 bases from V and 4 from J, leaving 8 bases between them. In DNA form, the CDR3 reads TGCAGTGCTAGGGGGGCTCCAGATACGCAGTATTTT. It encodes CSARGAPDTQYF.

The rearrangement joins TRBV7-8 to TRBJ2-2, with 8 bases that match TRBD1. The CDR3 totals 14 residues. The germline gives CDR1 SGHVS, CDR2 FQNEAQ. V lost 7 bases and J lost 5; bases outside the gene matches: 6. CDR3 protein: CASIRTGITGELFF. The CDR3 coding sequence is TGTGCCAGCATCCGGACAGGGATAACCGGGGAGCTGTTTTTT.

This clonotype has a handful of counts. CDR3 bases: TGTGCCATCGCACCGAGTTACAGTCCCCAAGAGACCCAGTACTTC. The encoded protein is CAIAPSYSPQETQYF. The V and J genes are TRBV10-3 and TRBJ2-5; D call uncertain. Germline values: CDR1 ENHRY, CDR2 SYGVKD. The CDR3 runs 15 residues. The V end lost 8 bases, the J end lost 1 base, and 17 bases lay between the germline ends.

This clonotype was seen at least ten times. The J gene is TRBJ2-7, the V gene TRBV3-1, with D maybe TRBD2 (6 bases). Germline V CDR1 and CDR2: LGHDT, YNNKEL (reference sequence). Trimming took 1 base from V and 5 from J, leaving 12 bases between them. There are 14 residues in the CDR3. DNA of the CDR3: TGTGCCAGCAGCCAAGGAATTAGCGGTGACGAGCAGTACTTC. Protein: CASSQGISGDEQYF.

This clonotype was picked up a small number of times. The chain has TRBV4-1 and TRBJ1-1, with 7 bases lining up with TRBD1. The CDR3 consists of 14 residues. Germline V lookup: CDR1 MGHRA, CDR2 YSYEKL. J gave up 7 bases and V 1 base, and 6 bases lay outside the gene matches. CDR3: CASSQAQGTYEAFF. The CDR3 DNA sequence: TGCGCCAGCAGCCAAGCACAGGGGACCTATGAAGCTTTCTTT.

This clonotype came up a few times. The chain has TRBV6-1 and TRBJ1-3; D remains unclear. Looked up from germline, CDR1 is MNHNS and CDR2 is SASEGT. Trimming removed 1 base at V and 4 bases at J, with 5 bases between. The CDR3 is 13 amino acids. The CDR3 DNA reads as TGTGCCAGCAGTGAAGTGGGAGGAAACACCATATATTTT. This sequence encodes CASSEVGGNTIYF.

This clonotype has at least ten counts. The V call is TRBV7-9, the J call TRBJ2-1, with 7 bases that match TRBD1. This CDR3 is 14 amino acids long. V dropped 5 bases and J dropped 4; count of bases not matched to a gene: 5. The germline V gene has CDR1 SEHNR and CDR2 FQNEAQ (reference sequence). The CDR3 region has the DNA TGTGCCAGCAGCCCATGGACAGGTTACAATGAGCAGTTCTTC. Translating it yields CASSPWTGYNEQFF.

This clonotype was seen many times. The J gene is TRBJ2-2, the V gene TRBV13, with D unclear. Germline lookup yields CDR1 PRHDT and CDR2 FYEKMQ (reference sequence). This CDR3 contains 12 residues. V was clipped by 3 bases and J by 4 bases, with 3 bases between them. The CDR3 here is CASSFGTGELFF. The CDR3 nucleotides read TGTGCCAGCAGCTTCGGCACCGGGGAGCTGTTTTTT. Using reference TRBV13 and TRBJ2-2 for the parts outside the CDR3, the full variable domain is AAGVIQSPRHLIKEKRETATLKCYPIPRHDTVYWYQQGPGQDPQFLISFYEKMQSDKGSIPDRFSAQQFSDYHSELNMSSLELGDSALYFCASSFGTGELFFGEGSRLTVL.

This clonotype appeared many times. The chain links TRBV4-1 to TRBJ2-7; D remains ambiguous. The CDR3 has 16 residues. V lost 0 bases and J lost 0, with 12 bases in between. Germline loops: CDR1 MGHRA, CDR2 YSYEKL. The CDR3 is CASSQDDVSHSYEQYV. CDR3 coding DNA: TGCGCCAGCAGCCAAGACGATGTATCCCACTCCTACGAGCAGTACGTC.

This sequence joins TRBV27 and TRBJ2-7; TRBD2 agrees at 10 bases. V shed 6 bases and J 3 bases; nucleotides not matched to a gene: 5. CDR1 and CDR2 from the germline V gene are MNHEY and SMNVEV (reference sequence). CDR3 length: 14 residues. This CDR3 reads CASRPGTSDYEQYF. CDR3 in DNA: TGTGCCAGCAGACCCGGGACTAGCGACTACGAGCAGTACTTC.

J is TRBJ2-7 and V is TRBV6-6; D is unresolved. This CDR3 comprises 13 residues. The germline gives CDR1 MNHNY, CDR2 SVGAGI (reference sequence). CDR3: CASSYSATTEEYV. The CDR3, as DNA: TGTGCCAGCAGTTACTCTGCCACGACCGAGGAGTACGTC.

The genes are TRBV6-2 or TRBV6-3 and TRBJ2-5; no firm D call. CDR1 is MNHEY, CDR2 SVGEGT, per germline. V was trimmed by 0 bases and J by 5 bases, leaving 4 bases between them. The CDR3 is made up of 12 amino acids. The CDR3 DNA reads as TGTGCCAGCAGTTACTCAGTTGAGACCCAGTACTTC. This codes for CASSYSVETQYF.

The CDR3 here is CASSEPGTGVEQYF. The CDR3 DNA sequence: TGTGCCAGCAGTGAACCCGGGACAGGGGTCGAGCAGTACTTC. This rearrangement joins TRBV25-1 to TRBJ2-7; 10 bases align to TRBD1. CDR3 size: 14 residues. The V segment lost 2 bases and the J segment 6 bases; nucleotides outside the gene matches: 4. Looked up from germline, CDR1 is MGHDK and CDR2 is SYGVNS.

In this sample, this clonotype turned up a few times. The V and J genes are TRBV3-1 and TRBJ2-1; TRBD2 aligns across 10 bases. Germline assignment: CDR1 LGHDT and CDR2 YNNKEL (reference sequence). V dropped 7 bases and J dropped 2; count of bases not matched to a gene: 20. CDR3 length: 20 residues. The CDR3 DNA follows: TGTGCCAGCACCGACAGCTCTGGACTAGCGGAAAGGTTGGCCTACAATGAGCAGTTCTTC. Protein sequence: CASTDSSGLAERLAYNEQFF.

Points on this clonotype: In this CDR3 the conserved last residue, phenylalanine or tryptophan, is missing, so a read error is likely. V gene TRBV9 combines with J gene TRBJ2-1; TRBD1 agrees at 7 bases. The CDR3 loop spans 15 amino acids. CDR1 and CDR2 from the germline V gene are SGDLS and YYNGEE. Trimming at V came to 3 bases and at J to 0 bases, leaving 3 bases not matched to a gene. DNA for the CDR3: TGTGCCAGCAGCGCGACAGGGAGCTCCTACAATGAGCAGTTCCTC. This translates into CASSATGSSYNEQFL.

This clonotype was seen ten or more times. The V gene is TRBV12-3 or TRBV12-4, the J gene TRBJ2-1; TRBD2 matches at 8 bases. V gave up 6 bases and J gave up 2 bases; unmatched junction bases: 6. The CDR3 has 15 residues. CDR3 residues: CASSPLAVAYNEQFF. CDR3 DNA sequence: TGTGCCAGCAGCCCACTAGCGGTTGCCTACAATGAGCAGTTCTTC.

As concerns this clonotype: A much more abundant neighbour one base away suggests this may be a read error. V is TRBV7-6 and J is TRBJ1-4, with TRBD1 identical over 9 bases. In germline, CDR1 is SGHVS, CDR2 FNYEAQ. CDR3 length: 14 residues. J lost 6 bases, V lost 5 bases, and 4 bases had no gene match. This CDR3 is CASSRDRVDEKLFF. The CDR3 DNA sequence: TGTGCCAGCAGCCGGGACAGGGTTGATGAAAAACTGTTTTTT.

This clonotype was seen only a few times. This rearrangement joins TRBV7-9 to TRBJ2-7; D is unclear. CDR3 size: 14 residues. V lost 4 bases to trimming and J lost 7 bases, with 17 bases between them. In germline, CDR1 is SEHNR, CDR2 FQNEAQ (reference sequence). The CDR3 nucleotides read TGTGCCAGCAGCTCCGGACGACAACTTGGGGAGCAGTACGTC. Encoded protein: CASSSGRQLGEQYV.

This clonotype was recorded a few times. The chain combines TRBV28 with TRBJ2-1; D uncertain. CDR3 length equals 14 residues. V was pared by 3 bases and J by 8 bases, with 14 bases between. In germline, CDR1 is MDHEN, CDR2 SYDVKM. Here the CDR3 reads CASSFSQGFDEQFF. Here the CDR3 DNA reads TGTGCCAGCAGTTTTTCCCAAGGATTTGATGAGCAGTTCTTC.

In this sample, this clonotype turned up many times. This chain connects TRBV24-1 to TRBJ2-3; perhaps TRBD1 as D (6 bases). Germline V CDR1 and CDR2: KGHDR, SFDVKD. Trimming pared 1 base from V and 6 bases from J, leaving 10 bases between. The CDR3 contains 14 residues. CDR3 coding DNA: TGTGCCACCAGTGATTTTACAGGGTTGGATACGCAGTATTTT. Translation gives CATSDFTGLDTQYF.

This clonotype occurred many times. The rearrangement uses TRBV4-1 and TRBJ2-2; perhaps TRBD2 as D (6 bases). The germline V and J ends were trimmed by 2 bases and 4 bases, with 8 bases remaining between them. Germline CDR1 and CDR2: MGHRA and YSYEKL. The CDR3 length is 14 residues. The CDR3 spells CASSQMGGTGELFF. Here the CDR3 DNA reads TGCGCCAGCAGCCAAATGGGGGGCACCGGGGAGCTGTTTTTT.

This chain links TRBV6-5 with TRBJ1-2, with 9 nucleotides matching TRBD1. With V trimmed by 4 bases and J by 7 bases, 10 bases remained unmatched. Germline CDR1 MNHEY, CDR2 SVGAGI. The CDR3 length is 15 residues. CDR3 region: CASSSSGTGPSGYTF. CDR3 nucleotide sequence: TGTGCCAGCAGTTCCTCCGGGACAGGGCCATCTGGCTACACCTTC.

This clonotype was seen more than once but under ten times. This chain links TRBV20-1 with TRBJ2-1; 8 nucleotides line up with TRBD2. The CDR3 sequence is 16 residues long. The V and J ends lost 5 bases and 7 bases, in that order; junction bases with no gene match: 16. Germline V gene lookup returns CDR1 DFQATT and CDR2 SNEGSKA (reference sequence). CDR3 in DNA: TGCAGTGCTGAGCCCCCGGGACTAGGAACATTGAATGAGCAGTTCTTC. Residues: CSAEPPGLGTLNEQFF.